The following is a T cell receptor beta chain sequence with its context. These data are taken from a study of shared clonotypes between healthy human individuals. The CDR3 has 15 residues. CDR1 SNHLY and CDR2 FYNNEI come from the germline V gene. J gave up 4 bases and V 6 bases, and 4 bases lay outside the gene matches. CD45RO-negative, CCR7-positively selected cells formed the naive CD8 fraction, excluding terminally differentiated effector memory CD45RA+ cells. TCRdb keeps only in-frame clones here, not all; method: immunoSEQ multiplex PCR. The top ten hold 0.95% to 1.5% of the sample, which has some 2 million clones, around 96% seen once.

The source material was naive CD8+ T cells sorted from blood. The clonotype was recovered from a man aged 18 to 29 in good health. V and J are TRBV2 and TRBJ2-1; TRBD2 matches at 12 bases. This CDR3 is CASRQGTSGYNEQFF. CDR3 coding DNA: TGTGCCAGCAGACAAGGGACTAGCGGGTACAATGAGCAGTTCTTC.